The clone carrying this T cell receptor (beta chain) was counted only a few times. This entry belongs to a study of blood T cells in healthy people across ages. A second roughly 6 to 12 cycle PCR used barcoded and J-beta primers. TCRdb processed the 5' RACE reads anew with MiXCR; each CDR3 protein has one entry. In the table there are under 2 million distinct CDR3 sequences, about 31% of which are singletons. The CDR3 covers 13 residues. Germline CDR1 reads SQVTM; CDR2 reads ANQGSEA. V lost 4 bases and J 5 bases, leaving 13 bases between the germline ends. The sequence was obtained from a woman aged 25 to 39 in good health. Sequencing was performed on blood. J is TRBJ2-3 and V is TRBV29-1; no reliable D call. The CDR3 protein is CSVVRLEVDTQYF. The CDR3 bases are TGCAGCGTTGTCCGGCTAGAGGTAGATACGCAGTATTTT.